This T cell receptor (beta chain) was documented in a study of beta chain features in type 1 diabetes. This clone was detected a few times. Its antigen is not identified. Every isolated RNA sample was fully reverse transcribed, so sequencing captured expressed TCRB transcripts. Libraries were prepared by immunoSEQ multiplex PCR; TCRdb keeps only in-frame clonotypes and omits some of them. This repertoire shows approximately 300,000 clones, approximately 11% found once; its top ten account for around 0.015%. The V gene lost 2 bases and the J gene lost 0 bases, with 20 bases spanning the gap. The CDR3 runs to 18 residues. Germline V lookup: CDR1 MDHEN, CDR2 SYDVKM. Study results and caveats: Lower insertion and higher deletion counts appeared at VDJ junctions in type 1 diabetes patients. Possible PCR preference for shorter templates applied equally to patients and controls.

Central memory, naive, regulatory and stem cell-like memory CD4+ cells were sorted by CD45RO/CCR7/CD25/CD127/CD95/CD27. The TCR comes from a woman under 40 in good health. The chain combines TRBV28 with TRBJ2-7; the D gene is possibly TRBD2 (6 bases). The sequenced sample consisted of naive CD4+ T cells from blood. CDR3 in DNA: TGTGCCAGCAGTTTAGGGGGGAGGCTAGGCCCGAGCTCCTACGAGCAGTACTTC. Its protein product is CASSLGGRLGPSSYEQYF.